These 14 T cell receptor beta chains share one sample of origin, sequenced in a study of blood T cell repertoires in COVID-19. Libraries were prepared by immunoSEQ multiplex PCR; TCRdb keeps only in-frame clonotypes and omits some of them. The sample lists 250,000 or so clones, about 88% occurring once. Sequenced sample: peripheral blood. These TCRs come from a woman in her 40s who had recovered from COVID-19.

The gene calls are TRBV10-3 and TRBJ1-2, with D tentatively TRBD1 (6 bases). Germline-derived CDR1 and CDR2 are ENHRY and SYGVKD. The CDR3 spans 15 residues. With 2 bases removed from V and 2 bases from J, the gap between germline ends came to 12 bases. DNA for the CDR3: TGTGCCATCAGTGAGCCGGTTACAGGGAACTATGGCTACACCTTC. Encoded protein: CAISEPVTGNYGYTF.

V and J are TRBV19 and TRBJ2-1; 11 bases agree with TRBD2. J was trimmed by 9 bases and V by 5 bases; bases with no gene match: 9. The CDR3 has 15 amino acids. Looked up from germline, CDR1 is LNHDA and CDR2 is SQIVND (reference sequence). The CDR3 region is CASSPTSGRAAEQFF. DNA for the CDR3: TGTGCCAGTAGTCCAACTAGCGGGAGAGCTGCTGAGCAGTTCTTC.

The chain links TRBV15 to TRBJ1-4; D perhaps matches TRBD1 (6 bases). The CDR3 is 16 amino acids. The germline CDR1 and CDR2 sequences are LNHNV and YYDKDF (reference sequence). V shed 0 bases and J shed 3 bases, with 11 bases lying between them. CDR3 coding DNA: TGTGCCACCAGCAGAGACAGGGGCATGGCTAATGAAAAACTGTTTTTT. Amino acids: CATSRDRGMANEKLFF. Full variable domain (outside the CDR3, taken from reference TRBV15 and TRBJ1-4): DAMVIQNPRYQVTQFGKPVTLSCSQTLNHNVMYWYQQKSSQAPKLLFHYYDKDFNNEADTPDNFQSRRPNTSFCFLDIRSPGLGDTAMYLCATSRDRGMANEKLFFGSGTQLSVL.

The chain employs TRBV3-1 (or the pseudogene TRBV3-2) and TRBJ2-2, with a possible D match to TRBD2 (6 bases). From germline, CDR1 is LGHDT and CDR2 YNNKEL (reference sequence). CDR3 size: 16 residues. V was shortened by 1 base and J by 5 bases, with 14 bases between the two germline ends. The CDR3 DNA is TGTGCCAGCAGCCAAGGCTCGGGAGTGGGTACCGGGGAGCTGTTTTTT. This encodes CASSQGSGVGTGELFF.

The CDR3 sequence: CASGHRDRTNSPLHF. The CDR3 bases are TGTGCCAGCGGCCACCGGGACAGGACTAATTCACCCCTCCACTTT. The rearrangement joins TRBV6-5 to TRBJ1-6; TRBD1 agrees at 8 bases. Trimming removed 8 bases from V and 6 bases from J; junction bases left unmatched: 9. This CDR3 has 15 residues. Germline values: CDR1 MNHEY, CDR2 SVGAGI.

J is TRBJ1-3 and V is TRBV19; no definite D call. Trimming left V 7 bases short and J 0 bases short, with 13 bases between. Germline V gene lookup returns CDR1 LNHDA and CDR2 SQIVND (reference sequence). This CDR3 region has 15 residues. The CDR3 protein is CASTPQLSSGNTIYF. In nucleotides, the CDR3 is TGTGCCAGTACCCCCCAACTTAGCTCTGGAAACACCATATATTTT.

The gene calls are TRBV7-7 and TRBJ2-5; D uncertain. The germline V gene encodes CDR1 SSHAT and CDR2 FNYEAQ (reference sequence). The CDR3 consists of 13 residues. The V end lost 5 bases, the J end lost 0 bases, and 7 bases lay between the germline ends. The CDR3 here is CASSGTNQETQYF. CDR3 nucleotide sequence: TGTGCCAGCAGCGGAACTAACCAAGAGACCCAGTACTTC.

The rearrangement links TRBV19 to TRBJ2-1, with a possible D match to TRBD2 (6 bases). V was clipped by 6 bases and J by 7 bases, with 16 bases between them. The CDR3 has 14 residues. Germline-derived CDR1 and CDR2 are LNHDA and SQIVND (reference sequence). The CDR3 DNA reads TGTGCCAGTAGCAACTCCGGGGGAGGAAATGAGCAGTTCTTC. It encodes CASSNSGGGNEQFF.

J is TRBJ1-6 and V is TRBV28; D gene unclear. The germline V gene encodes CDR1 MDHEN and CDR2 SYDVKM. The CDR3 extends over 14 amino acids. Trimming shortened V by 2 bases and J by 12 bases, and 14 bases separated the two germline ends. CDR3 sequence reads: CASSLGQRPIPLHF. The DNA of the CDR3 is TGTGCCAGCAGTTTAGGTCAGAGGCCTATACCCCTCCACTTT.

The rearrangement joins TRBV5-6 to TRBJ2-1; D is perhaps TRBD1 (6 bases). Germline CDR1 and CDR2: SGHDT and YYEEEE. CDR3 size: 13 residues. V lost 4 bases and J 4 bases, leaving 9 bases between the germline ends. The CDR3, as DNA: TGTGCCAGCAGCCCGGACAGATACAATGAGCAGTTCTTC. It translates to CASSPDRYNEQFF.

The chain has TRBV28 and TRBJ1-2, with 12 bases identical to TRBD1. Germline CDR1 and CDR2: MDHEN and SYDVKM. The CDR3 covers 16 residues. The V gene end was trimmed by 6 bases and the J gene end by 0 bases; junction bases not matched to a gene: 5. The CDR3 loop reads CASSRDRGRPNYGYTF. DNA for the CDR3: TGTGCCAGCAGCCGGGACAGGGGGCGTCCTAACTATGGCTACACCTTC.

The chain has TRBV2 and TRBJ1-1; D is perhaps TRBD1 (5 bases). V lost 6 bases and J 1 base, leaving 12 bases between the germline ends. Germline loops: CDR1 SNHLY, CDR2 FYNNEI. CDR3 length equals 14 residues. The CDR3 protein is CASSPRAENTEAFF. The CDR3 DNA sequence: TGTGCCAGCAGCCCCAGGGCCGAGAACACTGAAGCTTTCTTT.

This clone has a single count. V is TRBV7-9 and J is TRBJ2-7; 7 nucleotides align to TRBD2. Germline V lookup: CDR1 SEHNR, CDR2 FQNEAQ (reference sequence). The CDR3 runs 14 residues. The V gene end was trimmed by 0 bases and the J gene end by 7 bases; junction bases not matched to a gene: 6. The CDR3 sequence: CASSLAAGVWEQYV. Here the CDR3 DNA reads TGTGCCAGCAGCTTAGCGGCGGGGGTTTGGGAGCAGTACGTC.

The V call is TRBV19, the J call TRBJ2-1; D is unresolved. The length of the CDR3 is 13 residues. The germline V gene has CDR1 LNHDA and CDR2 SQIVND (reference sequence). Between the trimmed V and J ends, which lost 3 bases and 5 bases, there was a span of 8 bases. As DNA, the CDR3 is TGTGCCAGTAGTATCGTCCCTAACAATGAGCAGTTCTTC. Amino acids: CASSIVPNNEQFF.